In its sample, the clone carrying this T cell receptor (beta chain) was seen many times. As yet, its antigen is unknown. These data come from a study of identical twins. Each cDNA held unique molecular identifiers, and template switching gave it a universal primer site. TCRdb processed the 5' RACE reads anew with MiXCR; each CDR3 protein has one entry. The sample holds approximately 190,000 distinct CDR3 sequences, 15% to 20% seen once. With 4 bases clipped from V and 3 bases from J, the junction kept 13 bases outside the gene matches. The CDR3 is 17 residues long. Regarding the study as a whole: Out-of-frame beta chain sequences displayed weaker excess sharing between twins.

The sample also formed part of further work on T cells expressing NK-cell markers. That publication notes: Obtained from sorted CD3+CD56+NKG2C+, CD3+CD56+NKG2C- and CD3+CD56-NKG2C+ T cells were the TCR beta repertoires. There were four donors in whom these clonotypes also led the CD3+CD56-NKG2C+ fraction.

The TCR sequence derives from a woman aged 18-30 years in good health. The J gene is TRBJ1-2, the V gene TRBV5-7; 9 positions agree with TRBD1. TRBV5-7 is given ORF status, its function remaining uncertain. Source material: CD8+ T cells sorted from blood. Here the CDR3 reads CASSPHYRGQVDYGYTF. The CDR3 bases are TGTGCCAGCAGCCCACATTACAGGGGGCAGGTCGACTATGGCTACACCTTC.